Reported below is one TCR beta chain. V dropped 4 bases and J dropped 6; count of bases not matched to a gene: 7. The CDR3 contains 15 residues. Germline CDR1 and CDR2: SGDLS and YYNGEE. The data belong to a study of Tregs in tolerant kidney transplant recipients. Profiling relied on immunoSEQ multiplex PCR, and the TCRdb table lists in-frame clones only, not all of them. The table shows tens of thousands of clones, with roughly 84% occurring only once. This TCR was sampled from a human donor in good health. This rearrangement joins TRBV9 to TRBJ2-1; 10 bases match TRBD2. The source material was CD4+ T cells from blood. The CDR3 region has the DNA TGTGCCAGCAGCTATACCACTAGCGGGACCAATGAGCAGTTCTTC. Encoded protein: CASSYTTSGTNEQFF.